This T cell receptor (beta chain) was sequenced in a study of neurological immune-mediated disorders. Unmatched junction bases numbered 8, after V lost 6 bases and J lost 7 bases. The CDR3 runs to 14 residues. Germline-derived CDR1 and CDR2 are DFQATT and SNEGSKA (reference sequence). This clonotype was seen many times. MiXCR, applied by TCRdb to the 5' RACE reads, yields one record per CDR3 protein. The data hold roughly 50,000 distinct CDR3 sequences, with approximately 4.5% observed a single time. This rearrangement joins TRBV20-1 to TRBJ2-2, with 10 bases that match TRBD2. This clonotype originated in a woman between 55 and 75 years old with multiple sclerosis. Sequenced sample: PBMCs. The CDR3 region has the DNA TGCAGTGCGCCAGCGGGGGGGCCTGGCGGGGAGCTGTTTTTT. It is translated as CSAPAGGPGGELFF.